These 18 T cell receptor beta chains originate from one sample sequenced in a study of T cells in Graves' hyperthyroidism and ophthalmopathy. Amplified TCR beta CDR3 regions came from RNA transcripts. Initially, a first-round RT-PCR of the TCR CDR3 employed the HTBI primer set. TCRdb processed the multiplex PCR reads anew with MiXCR; each CDR3 protein has one entry. Of some 440,000 distinct CDR3 sequences listed, approximately 14% are singletons. Sequenced material: blood. The origin of the receptors is a woman aged 18-30 years with Graves' hyperthyroidism.

This clonotype was counted a few times. The chain links TRBV2 to TRBJ2-3; D gene unclear. The CDR3 loop spans 15 amino acids. The germline V gene has CDR1 SNHLY and CDR2 FYNNEI. The V end was cut by 0 bases, the J end by 6 bases, with 13 bases between. As DNA, the CDR3 is TGTGCCAGCAGTGAAGCGGGCGGCCGAAGGGATACGCAGTATTTT. Translation gives CASSEAGGRRDTQYF.

This clonotype was seen only a few times. A much larger clone is a single base away; this may be a read error. CDR3 DNA: TGTGCCAGCAGCTTAGCAGCCGTTCAAGAGGCCCAGTACTTC. This gives the protein CASSLAAVQEAQYF. This rearrangement joins TRBV7-8 to TRBJ2-5, with D unclear. The germline V gene has CDR1 SGHVS and CDR2 FQNEAQ. The CDR3 runs to 14 residues.

V gene TRBV12-3 or TRBV12-4 combines with J gene TRBJ1-2; no reliable D call. Trimming removed 6 bases at V and 0 bases at J, with 14 bases between. CDR3 length: 15 amino acids. The CDR3 region is CASSLRRNANYGYTF. Here the CDR3 DNA reads TGTGCCAGCAGCCTCAGGCGAAACGCTAACTATGGCTACACCTTC.

This sequence joins TRBV9 and TRBJ2-5, with D uncertain. Germline CDR1 is SGDLS and CDR2 is YYNGEE. The CDR3 sequence is 13 residues long. V was pared by 1 base and J by 2 bases, with 6 bases between. In DNA form, the CDR3 reads TGTGCCAGCAGCGTAAACTATCAAGAGACCCAGTACTTC. This encodes CASSVNYQETQYF.

This clonotype was observed many times. This chain connects TRBV20-1 to TRBJ2-7, with 12 bases that match TRBD2. CDR1 and CDR2 from the germline V gene are DFQATT and SNEGSKA (reference sequence). The CDR3 extends over 14 amino acids. V lost 5 bases to trimming and J lost 6 bases; unmatched junction nucleotides: 8. The chain's CDR3 is CSAPMTSGRSEQYF. The CDR3 DNA reads as TGCAGTGCTCCCATGACTAGCGGGAGATCCGAGCAGTACTTC.

The rearrangement joins TRBV5-1 to TRBJ1-2; TRBD1 aligns across 7 bases. Trimming removed 0 bases from V and 8 bases from J; junction bases left unmatched: 4. The CDR3 consists of 13 residues. The germline gives CDR1 SGHRS, CDR2 YFSETQ. Written as DNA, the CDR3 is TGCGCCAGCAGCTTGGACAGGGGCGAAGGCTACACCTTC. Encoded protein: CASSLDRGEGYTF.

In this sample, this clonotype turned up many times. This chain connects TRBV20-1 to TRBJ1-2; D call uncertain. This CDR3 has 13 residues. From germline, CDR1 is DFQATT and CDR2 SNEGSKA (reference sequence). The V and J ends lost 6 bases and 0 bases respectively, with 11 bases between them. The CDR3 nucleotides are TGCAGTGCACCGGACGCCACTAACTATGGCTACACCTTC. Translated, it gives CSAPDATNYGYTF.

This clonotype was counted only a few times. It may be a read error: a sequence one base away is much more abundant. The chain joins TRBV11-2 to TRBJ2-5; D call uncertain. Germline V CDR1 and CDR2: SGHAT, FQNNGV. The CDR3 has 13 amino acids. Here the CDR3 reads CASSFGNQETQHF. Here the CDR3 DNA reads TGTGCCAGCAGCTTCGGCAACCAAGAGACCCAGCACTTC.

This clonotype was observed at least ten times. The J gene is TRBJ2-1, the V gene TRBV20-1; TRBD2 matches 10 bases. Germline CDR1 and CDR2: DFQATT and SNEGSKA (reference sequence). There are 18 residues in the CDR3. V dropped 2 bases and J dropped 6; count of bases not matched to a gene: 16. The CDR3 DNA reads as TGCAGTGCTAGACCTAGATATGGGGGGACTAGCGTACCCAATGAGCAGTTCTTC. Translating gives CSARPRYGGTSVPNEQFF.

This rearrangement joins TRBV9 to TRBJ2-3, with D possibly being TRBD2 (6 bases). CDR1 SGDLS and CDR2 YYNGEE come from the germline V gene. Trimming shortened V by 5 bases and J by 2 bases, and 18 bases separated the two germline ends. The CDR3 loop spans 16 amino acids. Written as DNA, the CDR3 is TGTGCCAGCAGTGAAACAAGGCGGGGCCCCACAGATACGCAGTATTTT. This codes for CASSETRRGPTDTQYF.

This clonotype was observed many times. The J gene is TRBJ2-3, the V gene TRBV7-8; D is undetermined. The germline gives CDR1 SGHVS, CDR2 FQNEAQ. The CDR3 runs 15 residues. Trimming shortened V by 0 bases and J by 1 base, and 8 bases separated the two germline ends. The CDR3 nucleotides are TGTGCCAGCAGCTTAGCCCTTGCTGGCACAGATACGCAGTATTTT. Translation gives CASSLALAGTDTQYF.

In this sample, this clonotype turned up many times. This sequence joins TRBV6-1 and TRBJ1-1, with a tentative D call TRBD1 (5 bases). Trimming left V 8 bases short and J 2 bases short, with 12 bases between. The CDR3 spans 13 residues. Germline V CDR1 and CDR2: MNHNS, SASEGT. The CDR3 DNA follows: TGTGCCAGCTCTGCAGGGCGAAACACTGAAGCTTTCTTT. This encodes CASSAGRNTEAFF.

This clonotype has only a few counts. V and J are TRBV19 and TRBJ1-1; tentatively, D is TRBD1 (5 bases). V dropped 5 bases and J dropped 3 bases, with 19 bases sitting between them. This CDR3 has 16 amino acids. Per germline, CDR1 LNHDA and CDR2 SQIVND (reference sequence). CDR3 region: CASSFRDSPWDTEAFF. The CDR3 coding sequence is TGTGCCAGTAGTTTCCGGGACTCACCTTGGGACACTGAAGCTTTCTTT.

This clonotype has at least ten counts. The chain carries TRBV7-8 and TRBJ1-3, with D maybe TRBD1 (5 bases). V dropped 2 bases and J dropped 2 bases, with 7 bases sitting between them. Germline V lookup: CDR1 SGHVS, CDR2 FQNEAQ. The CDR3 loop spans 14 amino acids. The CDR3 region has the DNA TGTGCCAGCAGCTTATCAGGGCCTGGAAACACCATATATTTT. This gives the protein CASSLSGPGNTIYF.

This clonotype came up many times. The chain carries TRBV11-2 and TRBJ2-3, with D perhaps matching TRBD2 (6 bases). Trimming shortened V by 5 bases and J by 4 bases, and 13 bases separated the two germline ends. CDR1 is SGHAT, CDR2 FQNNGV, per germline. CDR3 size: 14 residues. The CDR3 protein is CASSGGRSPDTQYF. The CDR3 bases are TGTGCCAGCAGCGGGGGGAGAAGTCCAGATACGCAGTATTTT.

This clonotype was counted many times. V usage is TRBV29-1 and J usage is TRBJ2-2; 9 nucleotides align to TRBD1. The germline V gene has CDR1 SQVTM and CDR2 ANQGSEA. The CDR3 loop spans 16 amino acids. Trimming at V came to 5 bases and at J to 7 bases, leaving 14 bases not matched to a gene. CDR3 region: CSVPSDPGQGNGELFF. The CDR3 bases are TGCAGCGTTCCCTCAGACCCCGGACAGGGGAACGGGGAGCTGTTTTTT.

This clonotype was counted only a few times. V and J are TRBV20-1 and TRBJ2-7, with 11 bases that match TRBD2. This CDR3 comprises 15 residues. CDR1 DFQATT and CDR2 SNEGSKA come from the germline V gene (reference sequence). After removal of 0 bases from V and 4 bases from J, the junction contained 5 bases not matched to a gene. CDR3 residues: CSARDGTSGLYEQYF. In DNA form, the CDR3 reads TGCAGTGCTAGAGATGGGACTAGCGGATTATACGAGCAGTACTTC.

A few counts support this clonotype. The gene calls are TRBV10-3 and TRBJ2-4; D tentatively fits TRBD1 or TRBD2 (6 bases each). The CDR3 is made up of 15 amino acids. Germline assignment: CDR1 ENHRY and CDR2 SYGVKD. Trimming removed 3 bases from V and 6 bases from J, with 15 bases in between. CDR3 residues: CAISEGGGTANIQYF. The CDR3 bases are TGTGCCATCAGTGAAGGGGGAGGCACAGCAAACATTCAGTACTTC.